This T cell receptor (beta chain) was recovered during a study of Graves' ophthalmopathy and Graves' hyperthyroidism. Study outcomes and limitations: Most expanded thyroid clonotypes above 0.001 frequency also appeared in blood.

The CDR3 runs to 15 residues. The trim removed 1 base at V and 10 bases at J, leaving 5 bases unmatched. Germline CDR1 reads MNHNS; CDR2 reads SASEGT. From RNA, the CDR3 regions of TCR beta chains were amplified and sequenced. HTBI primers were used in a first-round RT-PCR, which preceded a second-round multiplex PCR. TCRdb reanalysed the multiplex PCR reads using MiXCR and keeps one entry per CDR3 protein. The sample holds hundreds of thousands of distinct CDR3 sequences; around 21% are singletons and the top ten take around 3.1%. Other autoimmune diseases, uncontrolled infections, pregnancy or lactation ruled patients out of participation. On this clonotype itself: The antigen is unknown.

Input material: peripheral blood. This sequence originates from a woman aged 18-29 years with stable Graves' hyperthyroidism. The chain links TRBV6-1 to TRBJ1-6, with TRBD1 matching 9 bases. CDR3 protein: CASSEEGQGQSPLHF. The CDR3 nucleotides are TGTGCCAGCAGTGAAGAGGGACAGGGTCAGTCACCCCTCCACTTT.